The entry that follows covers one TCR beta chain sequence. Which antigen it targets is not known. There are no base qualities to consult, and no much larger clone falls within one base. These data come from a study of shared clonotypes between healthy human individuals (dated by TCRdb to 2020 to 2021). With respect to the entire study: Three men and two women, aged 18 to 49 years, made up the cohort. For each donor, three plates each were used for CD4 naive and CD4 memory, two plates were used for CD8 naive, and one plate was used for CD8 memory. Blood TCR repertoires of about five healthy adults were deeply sequenced to estimate repertoire size and the extent of clonotype sharing between individuals. Libraries were prepared and TCR repertoires were sequenced by different laboratories using diverse techniques, in order to increase sequencing depth and limit assay-specific biases. Leukapheresis yielded between about 0.94 and 8.9 billion PBMCs per donor. What the work shows at the level of the full study, not this receptor alone: Sampling was limited to blood, and TCR repertoires in tissue likely differ from TCR repertoires in blood. Rarefaction of sorted-subset datasets indicated incomplete sequencing despite the large sequencing depth. The genetic and exposure-history diversity represented was limited by the small number of donors. Pairwise subsampling indicated that sequencing depth was expected to affect the degree of clonotype sharing among donors. Naive subsets generally had larger estimated clonotype richness than memory subsets. Compared with non-shared clonotypes, the clonotypes found in all four sorted-subset donors had higher generation probabilities. When several donors were compared, the shared fraction of clonotypes was about 5.5% for naive CD4, 3.5% for naive CD8, 2% to 2.5% for memory CD4, and 0.3% to 0.5% for memory CD8.

V sheds 6 bases and J sheds 8 bases, leaving 22 bases between their ends. Reading from cysteine to phenylalanine, the CDR3 counts 14 amino acids. Of all the DNA, just the CDR3 is kept, 42 bases in frame from base 1. Sequences SQVTM (CDR1) and ANQGSEA (CDR2) are obtained from the germline V gene. Using the deep immunoSEQ assay, TCR CDR3 regions were amplified from genomic DNA by multiplex PCR. For each cell subset, the extracted genomic DNA was distributed evenly across all wells of several immunoSEQ 96-well plates, and each plate served as one replicate. Each replicate PCR for sorted subsets received around 0.2 ug genomic DNA, equal to about 30,000 T cell genomes. The purified libraries were quantified using a Qubit 3.0 fluorometer, sized with a Bioanalyzer 2100, and then quantified again using the KAPA Library Quantification kit. Every immunoSEQ 96-well plate was sequenced on a dedicated single-read 150-cycle Illumina NextSeq 550 flow cell. In the paper's pipeline: Because the immunoSEQ output included only junctional sequences and no quality scores, the filtering could not be the same as the filtering used for full-length reads. Sequences were annotated with PyIR, a Python wrapper for IgBLAST v1.9, and V/J genes and CDR3 were assigned using IMGT germline references. Reads with weak V/J assignments (E-value above 1e-6), missing CDR3, stop codons, out-of-frame junctions, or ambiguous translated residues were removed. A V3J clonotype was defined by an identical inferred V gene, J gene, and CDR3 amino acid sequence. Percentage overlap between repertoires was calculated by dividing the number of shared unique clonotypes by the size of the smaller repertoire. Three approaches were used to assess repertoire richness: RTK rarefaction, the Chao1 estimator, and Recon v2.1 estimates of unobserved clonotypes. Generation probabilities were computed with OLGA for all TCRbeta clonotypes obtained by the gDNA method from several donors. As stored in TCRdb, this immuneACCESS dataset retains in-frame rearrangements with V and J assigned. A fraction of the clones does not appear; measured against another copy, unresolved V genes explain less than half of the discrepancy, and the remainder lacks a known reason. V and J calls and clone size are copied from that table; D and trimming were computed from the DNA. Counted in this sample were more than 2 million clones; roughly 95% of them appeared once. About 0.13% of the sample goes to the ten largest clones.

The donors were healthy, HIV-negative adults with no recently reported acute infections or vaccinations. All donors were Caucasian adults living in Nashville, Tennessee, USA. CD4+ T cells were enriched by magnetic negative selection, after which naive cells were positively selected on CD45RA and the negative fraction was taken as the memory subset. Blood was obtained by leukapheresis, after which PBMCs were separated by Ficoll-Histopaque density gradient centrifugation and cryopreserved in liquid nitrogen vapor phase. Analytical flow cytometry was used to check the purity and quantity of each magnetically sorted T cell population. From each sorted fraction, genomic DNA was isolated and quantified by UV absorbance on a Nanodrop 2000c.

This sequence was found in a man aged 18 to 35 in good health. Sequenced material: naive CD4+ T cells sorted from blood. The cell subset or site label for this specimen denotes: CD45RA+ positively selected. The sequence links TRBV29-1 to TRBJ1-1; a weak D assignment points to TRBD1 (6 bases agree). Read as DNA, the sequence is TGCAGCGTCGGGGAGACAGGCTCGTTTGGCGAAGCTTTCTTT. Its protein reads: CSVGETGSFGEAFF.